This T cell receptor (beta chain) is from a study of blood T cells in healthy people across ages. Primed by a sample-barcoded 5' primer and a J-beta primer mix, a second PCR proceeded for about 7 to 11 cycles. TCRdb independently ran MiXCR on the 5' RACE reads; one entry per CDR3 protein. The profile shows roughly 700,000 distinct CDR3 sequences, 25% of them singletons. V gave up 4 bases and J gave up 4 bases, with 22 bases separating them. This CDR3 is 17 amino acids long. Germline V lookup: CDR1 MGHDK, CDR2 SYGVNS. The table lists this clonotype with a few counts. These data were also filed under a second study, of T cells of mothers and their children.

This receptor was identified in a boy aged 5-17 years in good health. Input material: blood. This chain joins TRBV25-1 and TRBJ1-1; possibly TRBD1 for D (6 bases). CDR3 residues: CASSAFTGQSASTEAFF. CDR3 DNA sequence: TGTGCCAGCAGTGCGTTCACCGGACAGTCGGCCAGCACTGAAGCTTTCTTT. The variable domain in full, completed from reference TRBV25-1 and TRBJ1-1, reads EADIYQTPRYLVIGTGKKITLECSQTMGHDKMYWYQQDPGMELHLIHYSYGVNSTEKGDLSSESTVSRIRTEHFPLTLESARPSHTSQYLCASSAFTGQSASTEAFFGQGTRLTVV.